This TCR beta chain was sequenced during a study of CD8 T cells in ankylosing spondylitis. TCR beta libraries were made by quantitative 5'-RACE with molecular barcodes. A single record per CDR3 protein comes from TCRdb applying MiXCR to the 5' RACE reads. This table holds around 770,000 distinct CDR3 sequences, roughly 12% found once. Study-level results: In peripheral blood, disease-linked CD8+ clones occurred at relatively low frequencies. There was reportedly significant enrichment of clones that were disease-linked in matched ankylosing spondylitis synovial fluid. Apparently characteristic of ankylosing spondylitis blood was a TCR beta motif (roughly 8 highly homologous variants). Certain motif variants had earlier been reported in reactive arthritis synovial fluid and blood.

This CDR3 is 13 amino acids long. Trimming stripped 0 bases from V and 9 bases from J, with 12 bases between. From germline, CDR1 is SGHRS and CDR2 YFSETQ. This clonotype was observed a handful of times. The antigen is unknown. The rearrangement joins TRBV5-1 to TRBJ1-1, with D uncertain. Sequencing was done on a sample of blood, either unsorted or a sorted T cell fraction (not recorded which). This TCR was sampled from a male donor with ankylosing spondylitis. The CDR3 coding sequence is TGCGCCAGCAGCTTGGAGCAGGCCTCCAAAGCTTTCTTT. It translates to CASSLEQASKAFF.